The entry below describes one T cell receptor beta chain. This clonotype was seen ten or more times. Its cognate antigen has yet to be identified. No base quality information exists; no much larger clone differs at one position. The sample originates from a study of response to subunit inactivated influenza vaccine listed by TCRdb under 2018. Regarding the study in general: To follow how T cells responded to a trivalent subunit inactivated influenza vaccine, the researchers relied on deep quantitative profiling of the T cell receptor repertoire.

The time point tag for this specimen amounts to: approximately 45 days after influenza vaccine administration. Library preparation was by RT-PCR. Instrument used: Illumina HiSeq 2500. TCRdb ran its own pipeline on the public reads, namely fastp trimming at Q25 and MiXCR clone calling, and kept in-frame beta chains. Every distinct CDR3 protein forms one entry, paired with its most common genes and DNA. The sample records fewer than 700,000 distinct CDR3 sequences, 13% of which are singletons. The top ten hold around 13% of the sample. CDR1 MNHEY and CDR2 SVGEGT are derived from the germline V gene. The CDR3 measures 16 amino acids from cysteine to phenylalanine. Only the CDR3 DNA stays, 48 bases, in frame from base 1. Trimming accounts for 5 bases at V and 4 bases at J, while the number of junction bases matched to no gene is 8. Broader findings and caveats from the paper: The authors proposed that each seasonal influenza vaccination may bring in only a limited number of new T cells.

The chain joins TRBV6-2 or TRBV6-3 to TRBJ2-2; 9 junctional bases match TRBD1. The sequence was obtained from a man between 45 and 60 years old who received an inactivated influenza vaccine. Donor details come from another sample of the same person, matched by shared clones. The sample here was PBMCs from blood, taken roughly 6 weeks after vaccination. The nucleotide sequence reads as follows: TGTGCCAGCAGTCCTCCGGGACAGGGTATCACCGGGGAGCTGTTTTTT. Its protein is CASSPPGQGITGELFF.